A selection of T cell receptor beta chains follows, all from one sample in a study of blood T cell repertoires in COVID-19. The data were produced by immunoSEQ multiplex PCR, yet TCRdb's version contains in-frame clones alone and is incomplete. The repertoire includes under 300,000 clones, roughly 90% of them detected once, and less than 3% sits in the top ten. The material sequenced was peripheral blood. These receptor sequences come from a woman younger than 45 with active or convalescent COVID-19. Both conserved end residues are part of each CDR3. The order of the fields is J gene, clone size, D gene, V gene, CDR3 DNA, CDR3 protein. D genes are given only for firm matches. A clone size is listed for some rows: how often the clone was seen (once, few, many), or a class if it is expanded.

J: TRBJ1-4
size: -
D: -
V: TRBV5-4
DNA: TGTGCCAGCAGCTTAACGGGCAGCGGCGGTGGCGAAAAACTGTTTTTT
CDR3: CASSLTGSGGGEKLFF

J: TRBJ1-6
size: -
D: TRBD1
V: TRBV28
DNA: TGTGCCGGGGGGTCGGGACAGGTTTATTCACCCCTCCACTTT
CDR3: CAGGSGQVYSPLHF

J: TRBJ2-1
size: few
D: TRBD1
V: TRBV18
DNA: TGTGCCAGCCTGGGACAGGGAAGGAATGAGCAGTTCTTC
CDR3: CASLGQGRNEQFF

J: TRBJ1-1
size: -
D: -
V: TRBV3-1/TRBV3-2
DNA: TGTGCCAGCAGCCAGAGGAACACTGAAGCTTTCTTT
CDR3: CASSQRNTEAFF

J: TRBJ2-7
size: once
D: TRBD1
V: TRBV5-4
DNA: TGTGCCAGCAGCTTTAGGACAGGGGGGGGCGAGCAGTACTTC
CDR3: CASSFRTGGGEQYF

J: TRBJ1-2
size: -
D: TRBD1
V: TRBV15
DNA: TGTGCCACCAGCAGAGGCGGGACAGGGGTGAACTATGGCTACACCTTC
CDR3: CATSRGGTGVNYGYTF

J: TRBJ2-3
size: -
D: -
V: TRBV29-1
DNA: TGCAGCGTTGAGCCTGCTAGCGTAGGTGATACGCAGTATTTT
CDR3: CSVEPASVGDTQYF

J: TRBJ2-7
size: -
D: TRBD2
V: TRBV7-2
DNA: TGTGCCAGCAGCTTAGTGAGCGGGGGTGACGAGCAGTACTTC
CDR3: CASSLVSGGDEQYF

J: TRBJ1-1
size: -
D: TRBD1
V: TRBV7-9
DNA: TGTGCCAGCAGCCCCCAGGGGGCGATCACTGAAGCTTTCTTT
CDR3: CASSPQGAITEAFF

J: TRBJ2-7
size: once
D: -
V: TRBV5-8
DNA: TGTGCCAGCAGCTTGGAAGTGGGCGTTGGCTCCGAGCAGTACTTC
CDR3: CASSLEVGVGSEQYF